This T cell receptor beta chain came from a study of blood T cell repertoires in COVID-19. About the study: Acute and convalescent COVID-19 specimens originated in the United States, Italy and Spain.

V lost 5 bases and J lost 5; bases outside the gene matches: 9. Germline V CDR1 and CDR2: SEHNR, FQNEAQ (reference sequence). CDR3 length: 16 residues. Authors' analysis steps: Estimation of nucleated cell counts relied on the amplification of reference gene primers. This table comes from immunoSEQ multiplex PCR, and its TCRdb copy is limited to in-frame clones, with some not included. The V and J calls and the clone size are those of that table, but D and trimming were determined from the DNA. Found here are about 180,000 clones, about 82% of them singletons; the top ten hold more than 7.5%. Enrolled through a virtual design, the participants were between roughly 18 and 100 years of age and came from 24 US areas. The study counted Cohort 3 donors as recovered given two negative PCRs, clearance, or symptom resolution.

Sequences were obtained from PBMCs or T cells enriched from blood (not recorded which). V and J are TRBV7-9 and TRBJ2-5; 12 nucleotides match TRBD1. The source is a woman aged 30 to 39 who had recovered from COVID-19. The CDR3 region is CASSSWDRGHGETQYF. The DNA of the CDR3 is TGTGCCAGCAGCAGCTGGGACAGGGGGCATGGGGAGACCCAGTACTTC.